The 32 T cell receptor beta chains reported below all come from one sample, sequenced in a study of T cell changes during pregnancy in multiple sclerosis. The data were produced by immunoSEQ multiplex PCR, yet TCRdb's version contains in-frame clones alone and is incomplete. The sample lists 50,000 to 60,000 clones, about 87% seen once, with approximately 0.6% in the top ten. The material sequenced was CD4+ T cells from peripheral blood mononuclear cells, taken in the first trimester of pregnancy. The origin of the receptors is a female donor with multiple sclerosis, enrolled in a pregnancy study.

The chain uses TRBV10-3 and TRBJ2-7; 10 positions match TRBD2. Germline V gene sequence: CDR1 ENHRY, CDR2 SYGVKD. The CDR3 consists of 13 residues. V shed 5 bases and J 5 bases; nucleotides not matched to a gene: 3. CDR3: CAISLAGVNEQYF. The CDR3 nucleotides read TGTGCCATCAGTCTAGCGGGAGTTAACGAGCAGTACTTC.

The V gene is TRBV28, the J gene TRBJ2-5; 7 nucleotides line up with TRBD2. Germline V gene lookup returns CDR1 MDHEN and CDR2 SYDVKM. With V trimmed by 0 bases and J by 4 bases, 17 bases remained unmatched. This CDR3 is built from 19 residues. Here the CDR3 DNA reads TGTGCCAGCAGTTTATGGGGTGGGGGAGGGGCAGCCTTGGGAGAGACCCAGTACTTC. Its translation is CASSLWGGGGAALGETQYF.

This chain connects TRBV5-1 to TRBJ2-7; 8 bases are shared with TRBD1. J was trimmed by 4 bases and V by 4 bases; bases with no gene match: 10. This CDR3 has 15 amino acids. Germline V gene lookup returns CDR1 SGHRS and CDR2 YFSETQ. CDR3 sequence reads: CASSQGTGRWYEQYF. For the CDR3, the DNA is TGCGCCAGCAGCCAGGGGACAGGACGTTGGTACGAGCAGTACTTC.

The chain links TRBV5-1 to TRBJ2-7, with 7 nucleotides matching TRBD1. Germline CDR1 SGHRS, CDR2 YFSETQ. After removal of 4 bases from V and 3 bases from J, the junction contained 4 bases not matched to a gene. CDR3 length: 13 residues. CDR3 region: CASSPGTVYEQYF. CDR3 nucleotide sequence: TGCGCCAGCAGCCCAGGGACAGTCTACGAGCAGTACTTC.

Written as DNA, the CDR3 is TGTGCCAGCAGCCAGGGGTTTAGGGGCTACGAGCAGTACTTC. Protein: CASSQGFRGYEQYF. The chain is built from TRBV7-2 and TRBJ2-7; perhaps TRBD1 as D (6 bases). The germline V gene has CDR1 SGHTA and CDR2 FQGNSA. This CDR3 region has 14 residues. With 5 bases removed from V and 3 bases from J, the gap between germline ends came to 14 bases.

This chain links TRBV28 with TRBJ2-3, with TRBD2 matching 11 bases. This CDR3 is built from 15 residues. Germline CDR1 MDHEN, CDR2 SYDVKM. Trimming took 7 bases from V and 2 from J; bases not matched to a gene: 5. The CDR3 reads CASTGTSGYTDTQYF. DNA of the CDR3: TGTGCCAGCACCGGGACTAGCGGCTACACAGATACGCAGTATTTT.

The chain couples TRBV6-1 to TRBJ2-7; 11 nucleotides agree with TRBD2. Germline assignment: CDR1 MNHNS and CDR2 SASEGT. The V segment lost 2 bases and the J segment 1 base; nucleotides outside the gene matches: 4. CDR3 size: 16 residues. The CDR3 sequence is CASSETGTSGSYEQYF. The CDR3 DNA sequence: TGTGCCAGCAGTGAAACCGGGACTAGCGGATCCTACGAGCAGTACTTC.

The chain has TRBV5-5 and TRBJ2-7, with a possible D match to TRBD1 (5 bases). V lost 5 bases, J lost 2 bases, and 17 bases lay in between. The CDR3 extends over 15 amino acids. CDR1 is SGHKS and CDR2 is YYEKEE in the germline V gene (reference sequence). The CDR3 nucleotides read TGTGCCAGCAGTTGGCCGGGCAGGGTCGCCTACGAGCAGTACTTC. Its translation is CASSWPGRVAYEQYF.

The chain has TRBV2 and TRBJ2-3, with 9 bases aligning to TRBD2. The J segment lost 6 bases and the V segment lost 5 bases, leaving 15 bases of the junction unmatched. The CDR3 has 17 residues. Germline lookup yields CDR1 SNHLY and CDR2 FYNNEI. The CDR3 coding sequence is TGTGCCAGCAGTCGAAGTACTCTAGCGGGGACGGTGGATACGCAGTATTTT. This encodes CASSRSTLAGTVDTQYF.

J is TRBJ2-3 and V is TRBV18; 9 positions agree with TRBD2. With 4 bases clipped from V and 4 bases from J, the junction kept 6 bases outside the gene matches. CDR3 length: 15 residues. CDR1 is KGHSH and CDR2 is LQKENI in the germline V gene. The CDR3 DNA sequence: TGTGCCAGCTCACTAGCGGGAGTTGGGGCAGATACGCAGTATTTT. Residues: CASSLAGVGADTQYF.

The chain employs TRBV5-1 and TRBJ1-2; 8 nucleotides match TRBD1. With V trimmed by 3 bases and J by 4 bases, 11 bases remained unmatched. CDR3 length: 16 residues. Germline CDR1 and CDR2: SGHRS and YFSETQ. As DNA, the CDR3 is TGCGCCAGCAGCTGGGGGGGACAGGCGAATTCCTATGGCTACACCTTC. This codes for CASSWGGQANSYGYTF.

The genes are TRBV14 and TRBJ2-3, with D tentatively TRBD1 (6 bases). V was pared by 5 bases and J by 8 bases, with 11 bases between. The CDR3 runs 12 residues. From germline, CDR1 is SGHDN and CDR2 FVKESK. The DNA of the CDR3 is TGTGCCAGCAGCGGGGGCGCCGTTACGCAGTATTTT. The encoded protein is CASSGGAVTQYF.

The chain is built from TRBV6-5 and TRBJ1-1; D is undetermined. CDR3 length: 14 residues. Germline values: CDR1 MNHEY, CDR2 SVGAGI. Trimming took 10 bases from V and 0 from J, leaving 15 bases between them. The CDR3 here is CATHFAQMNTEAFF. DNA for the CDR3: TGTGCCACCCATTTCGCTCAGATGAACACTGAAGCTTTCTTT.

The rearrangement joins TRBV19 to TRBJ1-2, with a possible D match to TRBD1 (5 bases). This CDR3 has 14 residues. The germline V gene has CDR1 LNHDA and CDR2 SQIVND (reference sequence). V was cut by 5 bases and J by 5 bases, with 15 bases left in between. In DNA form, the CDR3 reads TGTGCCAGTAGTCGTGACAGCTATATTTATGGCTACACCTTC. It specifies CASSRDSYIYGYTF.

The CDR3 DNA reads as TGTGCCATCAGAGGACTCAGCGATGAGCAGTTCTTC. Encoded protein: CAIRGLSDEQFF. The chain recombines TRBV10-3 with TRBJ2-1; weak D call: TRBD2 (5 bases). This CDR3 has 12 amino acids. CDR1 ENHRY and CDR2 SYGVKD come from the germline V gene. Trimming took off 6 bases at V and 8 bases at J, with 11 bases between the two ends.

This clone was observed once. V gene TRBV5-1 combines with J gene TRBJ2-1; 7 nucleotides match TRBD2. V shed 2 bases, J shed 7 bases, and the junction held 9 bases outside the gene matches. CDR1 and CDR2 (germline): SGHRS, YFSETQ. The CDR3 runs 15 residues. The CDR3 sequence is CASSLWGGGENEQFF. The DNA for the CDR3 is TGCGCCAGCAGCTTATGGGGGGGAGGGGAAAATGAGCAGTTCTTC.

CDR3 sequence (DNA): TGTGCCAGCAGCCTCGGGGGATCTGGAAACACCATATATTTT. It translates to CASSLGGSGNTIYF. The chain is built from TRBV5-4 and TRBJ1-3; maybe TRBD1 (5 bases). Germline-derived CDR1 and CDR2 are SGHNT and YYREEE (reference sequence). V lost 4 bases to trimming and J lost 1 base, with 9 bases between them. The CDR3 runs 14 residues.

This chain links TRBV5-6 with TRBJ1-6; 8 bases are shared with TRBD1. After removal of 0 bases from V and 16 bases from J, the junction contained 9 bases not matched to a gene. The CDR3 contains 14 residues. Germline V gene lookup returns CDR1 SGHDT and CDR2 YYEEEE. CDR3 in amino acids: CASSLVTTGERLHF. The CDR3 region has the DNA TGTGCCAGCAGCTTGGTAACGACAGGGGAGAGACTCCACTTT.

This clone was seen once. The V call is TRBV2, the J call TRBJ1-4; 7 bases line up with TRBD1. The CDR3 contains 14 residues. Germline values: CDR1 SNHLY, CDR2 FYNNEI. V was pared by 6 bases and J by 7 bases, with 8 bases of the junction left unmatched. For the CDR3, the DNA is TGTGCCAGCAGGCCTCGAGGGGGCGGTGAAAAACTGTTTTTT. As protein: CASRPRGGGEKLFF.

The chain links TRBV18 to TRBJ2-3, with a possible D match to TRBD2 (5 bases). Deletions cut 0 bases from V and 5 bases from J, with 6 bases between. This CDR3 spans 13 amino acids. Per germline, CDR1 KGHSH and CDR2 LQKENI. Here the CDR3 DNA reads TGTGCCAGCTCACCACCGGGAGAAGATACGCAGTATTTT. Its translation: CASSPPGEDTQYF.

V and J are TRBV5-4 and TRBJ1-1, with D perhaps matching TRBD1 (5 bases). V shed 0 bases and J shed 0 bases, with 6 bases lying between them. This CDR3 spans 14 amino acids. CDR1 is SGHNT and CDR2 is YYREEE in the germline V gene (reference sequence). The CDR3 loop is CASSLGQMNTEAFF. CDR3 DNA: TGTGCCAGCAGCTTGGGACAGATGAACACTGAAGCTTTCTTT. Using reference TRBV5-4 and TRBJ1-1 for the parts outside the CDR3, the full variable domain is ETGVTQSPTHLIKTRGQQVTLRCSSQSGHNTVSWYQQALGQGPQFIFQYYREEENGRGNFPPRFSGLQFPNYSSELNVNALELDDSALYLCASSLGQMNTEAFFGQGTRLTVV.

The CDR3: CASSKDSSYNEQFF. In nucleotides, the CDR3 is TGCGCCAGCAGCAAGGACTCCTCCTACAATGAGCAGTTCTTC. The chain uses TRBV5-1 and TRBJ2-1; weak D call: TRBD2 (5 bases). The CDR3 length is 14 residues. The ends were cut back, 4 bases at V and 0 bases at J, with 8 bases in the middle. Germline assignment: CDR1 SGHRS and CDR2 YFSETQ.

The V and J genes are TRBV29-1 and TRBJ1-4; 9 bases map to TRBD1. Germline V gene sequence: CDR1 SQVTM, CDR2 ANQGSEA. The CDR3 runs 14 residues. V lost 1 base, J lost 6 bases, and 3 bases stayed unmatched. CDR3 nucleotide sequence: TGCAGCGTTGAAGGGACAGGGGCGGATGAAAAACTGTTTTTT. Protein sequence: CSVEGTGADEKLFF.

This clone has only a few counts. The chain employs TRBV13 and TRBJ1-2; possible D gene TRBD1, 6 bases. This CDR3 spans 14 amino acids. In germline, CDR1 is PRHDT, CDR2 FYEKMQ (reference sequence). The V gene lost 2 bases and the J gene lost 6 bases, with 13 bases spanning the gap. The CDR3 is CASSLRGGSDGYTF. The CDR3, as DNA: TGTGCCAGCAGCTTAAGGGGGGGTTCGGATGGCTACACCTTC.

This chain connects TRBV18 to TRBJ2-1; TRBD2 is a possible D gene (5 bases). V was cut by 3 bases and J by 7 bases, with 10 bases left in between. This CDR3 is built from 13 residues. Germline-derived CDR1 and CDR2 are KGHSH and LQKENI. The CDR3 loop is CASSPLDWNEQFF. Here the CDR3 DNA reads TGTGCCAGCTCACCCCTGGACTGGAATGAGCAGTTCTTC.

The chain couples TRBV28 to TRBJ2-7; 8 nucleotides agree with TRBD2. The length of the CDR3 is 13 residues. Germline trimming cut 4 bases from V and 2 bases from J; bases unmatched to any gene: 1. The V gene's germline CDR1 is MDHEN and CDR2 SYDVKM. Here the CDR3 DNA reads TGTGCCAGCAGTTCACTAGCGGCCTACGAGCAGTACTTC. Translated, it gives CASSSLAAYEQYF.

CDR3 residues: CASSRLIYNEQFF. The CDR3 nucleotides read TGTGCCAGTAGTAGACTAATATACAATGAGCAGTTCTTC. This chain links TRBV19 with TRBJ2-1; tentative D call: TRBD2 (5 bases). The CDR3 runs to 13 residues. V dropped 4 bases and J dropped 4 bases, with 8 bases sitting between them. Germline CDR1 reads LNHDA; CDR2 reads SQIVND (reference sequence). The full variable domain, its missing parts supplied by reference TRBV19 and TRBJ2-1, is DGGITQSPKYLFRKEGQNVTLSCEQNLNHDAMYWYRQDPGQGLRLIYYSQIVNDFQKGDIAEGYSVSREKKESFPLTVTSAQKNPTAFYLCASSRLIYNEQFFGPGTRLTVL.

CDR3 sequence (DNA): TGTGCCAGCATCTTACTAGCGGGGGTCCATGAGCAGTTCTTC. Translation: CASILLAGVHEQFF. V usage is TRBV6-1 and J usage is TRBJ2-1, with 11 bases lining up with TRBD2. Germline V gives CDR1 MNHNS, CDR2 SASEGT. CDR3 size: 14 residues. With 7 bases clipped from V and 8 bases from J, the junction kept 7 bases outside the gene matches.

The sample holds a few counts of this clone. Here the CDR3 reads CAWSAGLRGDRGQAFF. The CDR3 nucleotides are TGTGCCTGGAGTGCCGGTTTGCGTGGGGACAGGGGACAAGCTTTCTTT. V is TRBV30 and J is TRBJ1-1, with 10 bases aligning to TRBD1. Germline assignment: CDR1 GTSNPN and CDR2 SVGIG (reference sequence). Unmatched junction bases numbered 14, after V lost 1 base and J lost 9 bases. This CDR3 comprises 16 residues.

In this sample, this clone turned up a few times. CDR3 DNA sequence: TGTGCCAGCAGCCAGGGACTTAAGCCCCAGCATTTT. It specifies CASSQGLKPQHF. V gene TRBV6-8 combines with J gene TRBJ1-5; D perhaps matches TRBD1 (5 bases). This CDR3 has 12 residues. Per the germline V gene, CDR1 is MNHGY and CDR2 is SAAAGT. V lost 6 bases, J lost 8 bases, and 11 bases lay in between.

The chain has TRBV9 and TRBJ2-3; 7 bases match TRBD2. The V segment lost 1 base and the J segment 2 bases; nucleotides outside the gene matches: 4. CDR1 and CDR2 from the germline V gene are SGDLS and YYNGEE. The CDR3 runs to 15 residues. The CDR3 nucleotides read TGTGCCAGCAGCGTATCAGGGACTATCACAGATACGCAGTATTTT. Residues: CASSVSGTITDTQYF.

This chain links TRBV30 with TRBJ2-2; D is unclear. The CDR3 totals 13 residues. CDR1 is GTSNPN, CDR2 SVGIG, per germline (reference sequence). V lost 5 bases to trimming and J lost 1 base, with 8 bases between them. The CDR3 DNA follows: TGTGCCTGGGACTCCCTGAACACCGGGGAGCTGTTTTTT. Its protein product is CAWDSLNTGELFF.